The table lists the clone carrying this T cell receptor beta chain with many counts. Antigen: not known. The CDR3 consists of 14 residues. CDR1 and CDR2 (germline): LNHDA, SQIVND (reference sequence). V was trimmed by 5 bases and J by 8 bases, leaving 15 bases between them. The template used for profiling TCR beta VDJ and CDR3 was genomic DNA. TCRdb ran MiXCR on the reads and lists one entry per CDR3 protein. Among roughly 170,000 distinct CDR3 sequences listed, around 50% were seen once. Before being chosen for sequencing, patients had shown CD8+CD57+ cell expansion by flow cytometry. No therapy had been given to the patients at the time of blood sampling. This record comes from a study of CD8+CD57+ T cells in acquired aplastic anemia. About the study: The sorted CD4+ and CD8+ cells yielded an average about 3.3 ug of DNA.

General observations from the study: Patient and control CD8+ Simpson's diversity was not significantly different.

This receptor was identified in a human donor with aplastic anemia. The V gene is TRBV19, the J gene TRBJ1-4; maybe TRBD1 (5 bases). Sequenced sample: sorted CD4+, CD8+, or CD8+CD57+ T cells (not recorded which) from PBMCs. CDR3 region: CASSGGTSGEKLFF. The DNA of the CDR3 is TGTGCCAGTAGTGGGGGGACCTCCGGGGAAAAACTGTTTTTT.